The 16 T cell receptor beta chains below come from one sample, sequenced in a study of blood T cell repertoires in COVID-19. The assay was immunoSEQ multiplex PCR, and TCRdb's table has in-frame clones only and misses some. The table records approximately 330,000 clones, roughly 87% of them present only once. The source material was peripheral blood. Receptors originate from a man aged 25-40 years with COVID-19, enrolled during active disease.

The chain has TRBV27 and TRBJ2-1; 7 bases align to TRBD2. There are 16 residues in the CDR3. V shed 2 bases and J 6 bases; nucleotides not matched to a gene: 10. Looked up from germline, CDR1 is MNHEY and CDR2 is SMNVEV (reference sequence). The CDR3 spells CASSLIWTGGLNEQFF. For the CDR3, the DNA is TGTGCCAGCAGTTTAATCTGGACGGGAGGCCTCAATGAGCAGTTCTTC.

J is TRBJ1-2 and V is TRBV7-2, with TRBD1 matching 7 bases. Germline assignment: CDR1 SGHTA and CDR2 FQGNSA. V lost 5 bases and J lost 6; bases outside the gene matches: 12. The CDR3 has 15 residues. The CDR3 spells CASSPRDSFIDGYTF. The CDR3 DNA follows: TGTGCCAGCAGCCCGCGGGACAGCTTTATTGATGGCTACACCTTC.

The chain combines TRBV25-1 with TRBJ1-3; 9 bases line up with TRBD1. The germline V gene has CDR1 MGHDK and CDR2 SYGVNS. The CDR3 is made up of 15 amino acids. Trimming took 5 bases from V and 4 from J; bases not matched to a gene: 6. This CDR3 reads CASSSRTGVGNTIYF. The CDR3 DNA is TGTGCCAGCAGTTCCCGGACAGGGGTAGGAAACACCATATATTTT.

The table lists this clone with a count of one. The chain links TRBV5-8 to TRBJ1-5; D is perhaps TRBD1 (6 bases). The germline V gene encodes CDR1 SGHTS and CDR2 YDEGEE. The length of the CDR3 is 15 residues. V was clipped by 4 bases and J by 0 bases, with 11 bases between them. CDR3 in DNA: TGTGCCAGCAGCCCCGGACAGTATAGCAATCAGCCCCAGCATTTT. This translates into CASSPGQYSNQPQHF.

The V gene is TRBV7-9, the J gene TRBJ1-1, with 12 positions matching TRBD1. V dropped 5 bases and J dropped 4; count of bases not matched to a gene: 23. From germline, CDR1 is SEHNR and CDR2 FQNEAQ (reference sequence). The CDR3 loop spans 21 amino acids. CDR3 nucleotide sequence: TGTGCCAGCAGCATAAGAAACCCATCCCGGGACAGGGGGCTTCCTGGCACTGAAGCTTTCTTT. It yields the protein CASSIRNPSRDRGLPGTEAFF. Full variable domain (rest looked up from reference TRBV7-9 and TRBJ1-1): DTGVSQNPRHKITKRGQNVTFRCDPISEHNRLYWYRQTLGQGPEFLTYFQNEAQLEKSRLLSDRFSAERPKGSFSTLEIQRTEQGDSAMYLCASSIRNPSRDRGLPGTEAFFGQGTRLTVV.

The genes are TRBV6-5 and TRBJ1-2, with D maybe TRBD1 (5 bases). V lost 3 bases and J 3 bases, leaving 17 bases between the germline ends. CDR3 length equals 16 residues. Germline values: CDR1 MNHEY, CDR2 SVGAGI. This CDR3 is CASSYNIIREHYGYTF. For the CDR3, the DNA is TGTGCCAGCAGTTATAATATAATCAGGGAACACTATGGCTACACCTTC.

The chain joins TRBV3-1 (or the pseudogene TRBV3-2) to TRBJ2-1; 10 bases agree with TRBD2. The germline gives CDR1 LGHDT, CDR2 YNNKEL (reference sequence). The CDR3 is 20 amino acids. The junction had 11 bases not matched to a gene; V was cut back by 0 bases and J by 0 bases. DNA of the CDR3: TGTGCCAGCAGCCAAGAACGTAGCGGGAGGCCTCGGGGCTCCTACAATGAGCAGTTCTTC. Its protein product is CASSQERSGRPRGSYNEQFF.

The chain has TRBV20-1 and TRBJ2-1; D is uncertain. V gave up 1 base and J gave up 5 bases, with 3 bases separating them. CDR1 is DFQATT and CDR2 is SNEGSKA in the germline V gene (reference sequence). The CDR3 has 11 amino acids. CDR3 in amino acids: CSARGNNEQFF. CDR3 in DNA: TGCAGTGCTAGAGGTAACAATGAGCAGTTCTTC.

The chain is built from TRBV3-1 (or the pseudogene TRBV3-2) and TRBJ1-3; 9 bases line up with TRBD1. Germline assignment: CDR1 LGHDT and CDR2 YNNKEL (reference sequence). The V and J ends lost 2 bases and 2 bases, in that order; junction bases with no gene match: 4. The CDR3 spans 16 residues. CDR3 nucleotide sequence: TGTGCCAGCAGCCAACTCGGGACAGGGACTGGAAACACCATATATTTT. Amino acid sequence: CASSQLGTGTGNTIYF.

This clone was counted a single time. The V and J genes are TRBV6-5 and TRBJ2-3, with TRBD1 as a possible D gene (5 bases). V was clipped by 4 bases and J by 4 bases, with 15 bases between them. The CDR3 has 15 amino acids. Per germline, CDR1 MNHEY and CDR2 SVGAGI. The CDR3 loop is CASSLSRVAADTQYF. CDR3 nucleotide sequence: TGTGCCAGCAGTTTAAGCAGGGTCGCGGCAGATACGCAGTATTTT.

In its sample, this clone was seen a few times. The rearrangement joins TRBV19 to TRBJ1-5; D is perhaps TRBD1 (6 bases). This CDR3 contains 16 residues. Trimming removed 5 bases from V and 4 bases from J, with 18 bases in between. Germline loops: CDR1 LNHDA, CDR2 SQIVND (reference sequence). In nucleotides, the CDR3 is TGTGCCAGTAGTCCCCCGTTGAAGGGACAAAATCAGCCCCAGCATTTT. Its protein product is CASSPPLKGQNQPQHF.

This chain joins TRBV4-1 and TRBJ2-1; TRBD2 matches 9 bases. CDR3 size: 17 residues. V gave up 2 bases and J gave up 0 bases; unmatched junction bases: 5. In germline, CDR1 is MGHRA, CDR2 YSYEKL. The CDR3 sequence: CASSQIIAGASYNEQFF. CDR3 nucleotide sequence: TGCGCCAGCAGCCAAATCATAGCGGGGGCCTCCTACAATGAGCAGTTCTTC.

This sequence joins TRBV5-5 and TRBJ2-2; 8 nucleotides agree with TRBD2. V gave up 4 bases and J gave up 4 bases; unmatched junction bases: 9. CDR1 is SGHKS, CDR2 YYEKEE, per germline (reference sequence). This CDR3 contains 16 residues. The CDR3 region has the DNA TGTGCCAGCAGCCCCCCGGGGGGGAGGGCCACCGGGGAGCTGTTTTTT. This codes for CASSPPGGRATGELFF.

The rearrangement links TRBV2 to TRBJ2-5; TRBD2 agrees at 7 bases. The CDR3 is 15 residues long. V was pared by 6 bases and J by 2 bases, with 9 bases of the junction left unmatched. Per the germline V gene, CDR1 is SNHLY and CDR2 is FYNNEI. Here the CDR3 DNA reads TGTGCCAGCAGAAGAGGGACTATCTCTCAAGAGACCCAGTACTTC. Translating gives CASRRGTISQETQYF. Full variable domain (missing parts from reference TRBV2 and TRBJ2-5): EPEVTQTPSHQVTQMGQEVILRCVPISNHLYFYWYRQILGQKVEFLVSFYNNEISEKSEIFDDQFSVERPDGSNFTLKIRSTKLEDSAMYFCASRRGTISQETQYFGPGTRLLVL.

The V gene is TRBV18, the J gene TRBJ1-2, with 8 bases identical to TRBD1. The germline gives CDR1 KGHSH, CDR2 LQKENI. V lost 3 bases, J lost 6 bases, and 12 bases stayed unmatched. This CDR3 has 16 residues. The CDR3 nucleotides read TGTGCCAGCTCACCCGGGGCGACAGGGGATTCGGATGGCTACACCTTC. It is translated as CASSPGATGDSDGYTF. The full variable domain, in which reference TRBV18 and TRBJ1-2 provide the parts outside the CDR3, is NAGVMQNPRHLVRRRGQEARLRCSPMKGHSHVYWYRQLPEEGLKFMVYLQKENIIDESGMPKERFSAEFPKEGPSILRIQQVVRGDSAAYFCASSPGATGDSDGYTFGSGTRLTVV.

The rearrangement joins TRBV6-2 or TRBV6-3 to TRBJ2-4; 16 nucleotides line up with TRBD2. This CDR3 has 20 amino acids. With 2 bases clipped from V and 3 bases from J, the junction kept 10 bases outside the gene matches. Germline CDR1 MNHEY, CDR2 SVGEGT. CDR3 sequence (DNA): TGTGCCAGCAGTTACCGCGGGACTAGCGGGAGGGCCGCGGACAAAAACATTCAGTACTTC. It encodes CASSYRGTSGRAADKNIQYF.